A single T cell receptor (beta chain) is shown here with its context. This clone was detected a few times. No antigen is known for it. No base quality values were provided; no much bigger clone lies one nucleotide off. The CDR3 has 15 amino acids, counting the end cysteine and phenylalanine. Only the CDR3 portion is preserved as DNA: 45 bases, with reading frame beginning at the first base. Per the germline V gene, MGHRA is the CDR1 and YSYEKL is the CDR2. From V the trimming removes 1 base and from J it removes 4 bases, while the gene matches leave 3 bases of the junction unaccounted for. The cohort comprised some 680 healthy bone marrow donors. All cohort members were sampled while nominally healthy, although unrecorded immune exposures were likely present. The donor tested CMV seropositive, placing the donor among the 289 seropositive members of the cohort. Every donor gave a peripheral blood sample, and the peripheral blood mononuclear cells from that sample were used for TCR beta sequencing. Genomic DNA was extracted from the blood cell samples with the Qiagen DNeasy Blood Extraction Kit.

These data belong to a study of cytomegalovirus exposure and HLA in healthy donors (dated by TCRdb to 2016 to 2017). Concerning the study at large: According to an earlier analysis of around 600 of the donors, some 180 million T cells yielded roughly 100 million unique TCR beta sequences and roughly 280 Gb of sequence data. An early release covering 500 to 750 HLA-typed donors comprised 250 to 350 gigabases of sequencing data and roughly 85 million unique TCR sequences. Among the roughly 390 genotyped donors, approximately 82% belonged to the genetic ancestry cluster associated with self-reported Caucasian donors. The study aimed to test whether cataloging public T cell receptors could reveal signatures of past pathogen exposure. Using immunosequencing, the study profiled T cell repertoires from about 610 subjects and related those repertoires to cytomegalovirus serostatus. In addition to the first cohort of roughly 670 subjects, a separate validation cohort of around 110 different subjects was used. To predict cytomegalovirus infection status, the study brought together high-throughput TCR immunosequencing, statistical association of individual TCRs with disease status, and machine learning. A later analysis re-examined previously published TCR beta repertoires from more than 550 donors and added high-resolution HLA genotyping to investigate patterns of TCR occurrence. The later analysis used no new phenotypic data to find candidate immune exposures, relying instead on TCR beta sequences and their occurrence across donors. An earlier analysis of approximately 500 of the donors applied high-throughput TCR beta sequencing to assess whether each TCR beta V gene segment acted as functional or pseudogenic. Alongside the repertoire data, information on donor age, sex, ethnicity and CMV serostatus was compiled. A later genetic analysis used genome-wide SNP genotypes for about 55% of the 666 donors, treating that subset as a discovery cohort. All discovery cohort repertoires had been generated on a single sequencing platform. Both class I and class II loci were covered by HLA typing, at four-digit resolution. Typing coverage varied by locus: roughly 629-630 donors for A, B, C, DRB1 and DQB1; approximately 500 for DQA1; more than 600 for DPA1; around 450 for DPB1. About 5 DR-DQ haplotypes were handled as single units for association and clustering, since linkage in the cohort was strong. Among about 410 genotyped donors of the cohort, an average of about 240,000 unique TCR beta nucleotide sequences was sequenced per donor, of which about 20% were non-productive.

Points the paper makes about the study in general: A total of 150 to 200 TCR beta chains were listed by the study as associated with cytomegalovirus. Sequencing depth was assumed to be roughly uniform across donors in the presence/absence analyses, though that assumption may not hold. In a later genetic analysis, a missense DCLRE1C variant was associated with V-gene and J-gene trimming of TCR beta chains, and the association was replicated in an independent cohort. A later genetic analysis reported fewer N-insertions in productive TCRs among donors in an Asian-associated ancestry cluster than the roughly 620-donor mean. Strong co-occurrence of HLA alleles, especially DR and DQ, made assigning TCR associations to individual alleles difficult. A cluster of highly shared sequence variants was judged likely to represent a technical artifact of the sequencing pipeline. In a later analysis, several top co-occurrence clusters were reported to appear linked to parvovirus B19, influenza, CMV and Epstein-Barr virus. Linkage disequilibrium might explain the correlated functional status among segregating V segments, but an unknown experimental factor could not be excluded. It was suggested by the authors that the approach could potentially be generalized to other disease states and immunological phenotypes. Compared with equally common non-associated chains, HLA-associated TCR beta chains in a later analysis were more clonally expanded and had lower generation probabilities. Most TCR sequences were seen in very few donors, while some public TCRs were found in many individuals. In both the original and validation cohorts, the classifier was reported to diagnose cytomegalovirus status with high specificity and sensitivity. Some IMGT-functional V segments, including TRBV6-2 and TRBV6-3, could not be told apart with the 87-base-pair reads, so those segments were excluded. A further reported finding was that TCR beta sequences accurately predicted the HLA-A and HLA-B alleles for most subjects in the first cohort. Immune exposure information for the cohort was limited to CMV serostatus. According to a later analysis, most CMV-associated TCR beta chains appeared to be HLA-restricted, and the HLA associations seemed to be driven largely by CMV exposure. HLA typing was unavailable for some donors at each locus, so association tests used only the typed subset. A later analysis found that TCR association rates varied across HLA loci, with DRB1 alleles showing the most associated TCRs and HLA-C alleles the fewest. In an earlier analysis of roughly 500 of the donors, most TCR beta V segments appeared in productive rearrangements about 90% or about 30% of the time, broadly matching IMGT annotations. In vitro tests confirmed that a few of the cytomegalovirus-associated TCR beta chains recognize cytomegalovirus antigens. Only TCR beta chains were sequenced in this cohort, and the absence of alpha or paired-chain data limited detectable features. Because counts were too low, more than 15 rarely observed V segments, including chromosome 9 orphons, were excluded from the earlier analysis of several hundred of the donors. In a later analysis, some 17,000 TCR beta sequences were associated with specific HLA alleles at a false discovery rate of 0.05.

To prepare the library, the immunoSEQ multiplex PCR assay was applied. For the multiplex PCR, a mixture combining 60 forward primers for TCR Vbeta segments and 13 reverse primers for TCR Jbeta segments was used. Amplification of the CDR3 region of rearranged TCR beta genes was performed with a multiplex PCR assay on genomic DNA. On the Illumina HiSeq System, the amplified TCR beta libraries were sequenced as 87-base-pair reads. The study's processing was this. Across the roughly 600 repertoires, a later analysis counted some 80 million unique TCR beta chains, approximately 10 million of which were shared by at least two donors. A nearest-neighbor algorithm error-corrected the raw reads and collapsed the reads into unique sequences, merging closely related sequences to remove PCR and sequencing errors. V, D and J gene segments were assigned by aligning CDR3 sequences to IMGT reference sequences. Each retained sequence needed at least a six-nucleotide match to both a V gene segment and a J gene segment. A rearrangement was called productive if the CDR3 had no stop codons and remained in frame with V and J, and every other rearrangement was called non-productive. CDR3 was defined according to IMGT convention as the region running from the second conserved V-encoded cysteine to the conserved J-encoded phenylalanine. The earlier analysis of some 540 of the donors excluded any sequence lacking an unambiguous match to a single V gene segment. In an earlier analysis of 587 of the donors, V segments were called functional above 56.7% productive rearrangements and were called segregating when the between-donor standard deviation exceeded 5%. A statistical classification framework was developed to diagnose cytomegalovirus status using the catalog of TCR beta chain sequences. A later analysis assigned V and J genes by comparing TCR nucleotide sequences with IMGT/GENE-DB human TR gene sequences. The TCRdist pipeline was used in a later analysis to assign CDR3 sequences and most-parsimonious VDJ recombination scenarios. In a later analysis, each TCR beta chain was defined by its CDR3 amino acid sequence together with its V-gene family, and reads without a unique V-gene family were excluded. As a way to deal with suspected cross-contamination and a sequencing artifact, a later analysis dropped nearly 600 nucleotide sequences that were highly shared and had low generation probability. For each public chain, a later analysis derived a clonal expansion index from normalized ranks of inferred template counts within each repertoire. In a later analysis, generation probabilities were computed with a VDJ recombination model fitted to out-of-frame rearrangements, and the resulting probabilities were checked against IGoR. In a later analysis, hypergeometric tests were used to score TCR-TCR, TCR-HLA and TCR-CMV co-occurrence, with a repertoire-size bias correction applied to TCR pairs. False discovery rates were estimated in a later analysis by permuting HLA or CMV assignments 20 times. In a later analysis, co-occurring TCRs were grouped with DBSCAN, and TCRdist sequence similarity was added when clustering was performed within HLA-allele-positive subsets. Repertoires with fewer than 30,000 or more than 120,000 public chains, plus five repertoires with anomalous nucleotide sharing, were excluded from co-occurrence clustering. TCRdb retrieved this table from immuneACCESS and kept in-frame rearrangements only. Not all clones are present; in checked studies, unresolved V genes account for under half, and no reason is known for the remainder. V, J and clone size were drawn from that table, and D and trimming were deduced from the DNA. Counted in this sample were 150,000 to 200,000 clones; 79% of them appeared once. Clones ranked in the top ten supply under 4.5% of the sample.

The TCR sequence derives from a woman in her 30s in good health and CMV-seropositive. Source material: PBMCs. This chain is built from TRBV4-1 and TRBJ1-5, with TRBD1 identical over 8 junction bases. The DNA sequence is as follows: TGCGCCAGCAGCCAAGTGGACAGGGAAAATCAGCCCCAGCATTTT. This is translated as CASSQVDRENQPQHF.